The following is a T cell receptor beta chain sequence with its context. Its antigen is not yet known. No much larger clonotype is one base removed from it; base qualities were not supplied. Libraries came from the immunoSEQ multiplex PCR assay. For the multiplex PCR, a mixture combining 60 forward primers for TCR Vbeta segments and 13 reverse primers for TCR Jbeta segments was used. A multiplex PCR assay on genomic DNA amplified the CDR3 region of rearranged TCR beta genes. The amplified TCR beta libraries were sequenced on the Illumina HiSeq System as 87-base-pair reads. Turning to the authors' computational methods: In a later analysis, some 80 million unique TCR beta chains were counted across the roughly 700 repertoires, and roughly 11 million of these chains were shared by at least two donors. Raw reads were error-corrected and collapsed into unique sequences with a nearest-neighbor algorithm that merged closely related sequences to remove PCR and sequencing errors. To assign V, D and J gene segments, CDR3 sequences were aligned to IMGT reference sequences. For a sequence to be retained, a match of at least six nucleotides to both a V gene segment and a J gene segment was required. A rearrangement counted as productive if the CDR3 had no stop codons and remained in frame with V and J, and every other rearrangement counted as non-productive. Following IMGT convention, CDR3 was defined as the stretch from the second conserved V-encoded cysteine up to the conserved J-encoded phenylalanine. The earlier analysis of roughly 590 of the donors excluded any sequence lacking an unambiguous match to a single V gene segment. An earlier analysis of 587 of the donors classified V segments as functional when productive rearrangements were above 56.7% and as segregating when the standard deviation between donors was above 5%. A statistical classification framework was built to diagnose cytomegalovirus status from the catalog of TCR beta chain sequences. A later analysis assigned V and J genes by comparing TCR nucleotide sequences with IMGT/GENE-DB human TR gene sequences. Using the TCRdist pipeline, a later analysis assigned CDR3 sequences along with most-parsimonious VDJ recombination scenarios. A later analysis defined each TCR beta chain by its CDR3 amino acid sequence plus V-gene family, and excluded reads lacking a unique V-gene family. In a later analysis, 550 to 650 highly shared, low-generation-probability nucleotide sequences were removed to address suspected cross-contamination and a sequencing artifact. In a later analysis, a clonal expansion index was calculated for each public chain from normalized within-repertoire ranks of inferred template counts. In a later analysis, generation probabilities were computed with a VDJ recombination model fitted to out-of-frame rearrangements, and the resulting probabilities were checked against IGoR. In a later analysis, TCR-TCR, TCR-HLA and TCR-CMV co-occurrence was scored with hypergeometric tests, and a repertoire-size bias correction was applied to TCR pairs. A later analysis estimated false discovery rates by permuting HLA or CMV assignments 20 times. In a later analysis, co-occurring TCRs were grouped with DBSCAN, and TCRdist sequence similarity was added when clustering was performed within HLA-allele-positive subsets. Co-occurrence clustering excluded repertoires with fewer than 30,000 or more than 120,000 public chains, plus five with anomalous nucleotide sharing. The table was pulled from immuneACCESS by TCRdb, which kept in-frame rearrangements only. Such tables lose some clones; where checked, under half of the loss comes from unresolved V genes, and the rest has no known cause. V, J and clone size are taken as reported in that table, and D and trimming were inferred from the DNA itself. In all, the sample holds 160,000 or so clones, and 70% to 80% of those were seen once. Together, the top ten hold roughly 3.7% of the sample.

In total, about 650 healthy bone marrow donors made up the cohort. At the time of sampling, every cohort member was nominally healthy, though immune exposures that went unrecorded were likely present. The donor tested CMV seropositive and was one of the 289 seropositive cohort members. A peripheral blood sample was provided by each donor, and peripheral blood mononuclear cells were used for TCR beta sequencing. Genomic DNA was extracted from the blood cell samples with the Qiagen DNeasy Blood Extraction Kit. The CDR3 covers 16 residues, taking in both the cysteine and the phenylalanine. Of all the DNA, just the CDR3 is kept, 48 bases in frame from base 1. The germline V end is reduced by 3 bases and the J end by 1 base; junction bases left unmatched: 6. The germline V gene encodes CDR1 SGHRS and CDR2 YFSETQ. This sample was taken from a study of cytomegalovirus exposure and HLA in healthy donors (TCRdb year 2017). About the investigation overall: An earlier analysis of approximately 640 of the donors reported more than 250 Gb of sequence data and 100 million to 130 million unique TCR beta sequences from about 179 million T cells. An early release covering some 640 HLA-typed donors comprised about 300 gigabases of sequencing data and roughly 85 million unique TCR sequences. Of the roughly 390 genotyped donors, roughly 80% were placed in the genetic ancestry cluster associated with self-reported Caucasian donors. The study aimed to test whether cataloging public T cell receptors could reveal signatures of past pathogen exposure. Using immunosequencing, the study profiled T cell repertoires from about 650 subjects and related those repertoires to cytomegalovirus serostatus. In addition to the first cohort of 666 subjects, a separate validation cohort of approximately 120 different subjects was used. High-throughput TCR immunosequencing, statistical association of individual TCRs with disease status, and machine learning were combined to predict cytomegalovirus infection status. To study patterns of TCR occurrence, a later analysis re-analyzed previously published TCR beta repertoires from several hundred donors and added high-resolution HLA genotyping. Rather than drawing on any new phenotypic data, the later analysis identified candidate immune exposures from TCR beta sequences and the way those sequences occurred across donors. An earlier analysis of about 600 of the donors used high-throughput TCR beta sequencing to judge whether each TCR beta V gene segment behaved as functional or pseudogenic. Alongside the repertoire data, information on donor age, sex, ethnicity and CMV serostatus was compiled. A later genetic analysis took genome-wide SNP genotypes for about 55% of the 666 donors and used that subset as a discovery cohort. Every discovery cohort repertoire had been produced on one sequencing platform. HLA typing covered class I and class II loci at four-digit resolution. The number of donors typed differed by locus, with roughly 620-640 for A, B, C, DRB1 and DQB1, around 520 for DQA1, 600 to 610 for DPA1, and approximately 470 for DPB1. A handful of DR-DQ haplotypes were handled as single units for association and clustering because linkage in the cohort was strong. On average, 235,054 unique TCR beta nucleotide sequences were sequenced per donor among roughly 430 genotyped donors of the cohort, with 15% to 20% of those sequences being non-productive.

Study-wide findings and limitations: Correlated functional status among segregating V segments might reflect linkage disequilibrium, but an unknown experimental factor could not be ruled out. When HLA alleles, especially DR and DQ, strongly co-occurred, TCR associations were difficult to assign to individual alleles. While some public TCRs were present in many individuals, most TCR sequences turned up only very rarely across donors. A cluster of highly shared sequence variants was judged likely to be a technical artifact of the sequencing pipeline. Some IMGT-functional V segments, including TRBV6-2 and TRBV6-3, could not be told apart with the 87-base-pair reads, so those segments were excluded. Specific HLA alleles were associated with 15,000 to 20,000 TCR beta sequences at a false discovery rate of 0.05 in a later analysis. Because some donors lacked HLA typing at each locus, the association tests relied only on the typed subset. The only immune exposure information available for the cohort was CMV serostatus. It was suggested by the authors that the approach could potentially be generalized to other disease states and immunological phenotypes. A later analysis found that most CMV-associated TCR beta chains appeared HLA-restricted, with HLA associations seemingly driven largely by CMV exposure. The presence/absence analyses assumed that sequencing depth was roughly uniform across donors, and that assumption may not be true. The earlier analysis of around 600 of the donors excluded some 15 rarely observed V segments, including chromosome 9 orphons, because counts were too low. The classifier was reported to diagnose cytomegalovirus status with high specificity and sensitivity in both the original cohort and the validation cohort. In a later analysis, HLA-associated TCR beta chains were found to be more clonally expanded and to have lower generation probabilities than equally common non-associated chains. A further reported finding was that TCR beta sequences accurately predicted the HLA-A and HLA-B alleles for most subjects in the first cohort. In a later genetic analysis, a missense DCLRE1C variant was associated with V-gene and J-gene trimming of TCR beta chains, and the association was replicated in an independent cohort. A few of the identified cytomegalovirus-associated TCR beta chains were confirmed in vitro to be specific for cytomegalovirus antigens. The study gave a list of more than 150 TCR beta chains associated with cytomegalovirus. According to a later genetic analysis, donors in an Asian-associated ancestry cluster had fewer N-insertions in productive TCRs than the roughly 670-donor mean. In an earlier analysis of over 550 of the donors, most TCR beta V segments were observed in productive rearrangements about 90% or about 30% of the time, broadly matching IMGT annotations. A later analysis reported that several top co-occurrence clusters appeared linked to parvovirus B19, influenza, CMV and Epstein-Barr virus. A later analysis found that TCR association rates varied across HLA loci, with DRB1 alleles showing the most associated TCRs and HLA-C alleles the fewest. Only TCR beta chains were sequenced in this cohort, and the absence of alpha or paired-chain data limited detectable features.

The chain joins TRBV5-1 to TRBJ2-2; 7 bases in between match TRBD1. The sample consisted of PBMCs. This receptor was identified in a man aged 25 to 40 in good health and CMV-seropositive. The CDR3 region: CASSWDRDRNTGELFF. Read as DNA, the sequence is TGCGCCAGCAGCTGGGATCGGGACAGGAACACCGGGGAGCTGTTTTTT.